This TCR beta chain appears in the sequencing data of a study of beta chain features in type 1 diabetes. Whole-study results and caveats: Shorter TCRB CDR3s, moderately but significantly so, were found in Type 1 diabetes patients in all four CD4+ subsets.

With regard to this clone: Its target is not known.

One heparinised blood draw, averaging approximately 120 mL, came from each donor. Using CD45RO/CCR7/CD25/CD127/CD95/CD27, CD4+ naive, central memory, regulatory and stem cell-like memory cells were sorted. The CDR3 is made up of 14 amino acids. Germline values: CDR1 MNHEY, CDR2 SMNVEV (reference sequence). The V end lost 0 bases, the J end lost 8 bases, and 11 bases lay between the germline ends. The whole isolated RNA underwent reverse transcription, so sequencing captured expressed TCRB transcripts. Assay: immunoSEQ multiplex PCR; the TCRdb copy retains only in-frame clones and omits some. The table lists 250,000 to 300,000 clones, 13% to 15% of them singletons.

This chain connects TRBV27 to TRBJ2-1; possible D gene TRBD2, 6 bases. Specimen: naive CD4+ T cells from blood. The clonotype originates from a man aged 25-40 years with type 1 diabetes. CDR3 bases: TGTGCCAGCAGTTTATCGGAGGGGACTTATGAGCAGTTCTTC. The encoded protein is CASSLSEGTYEQFF.